This record covers a single T cell receptor beta chain. Its antigen target is currently unknown. No base qualities exist here, and no much larger clone lies one base off it. These data are taken from a study of human thymus T cells (dated by TCRdb to between 2020 and 2021). About the full investigation: The study characterized TCR alpha and beta repertoires from about 8 infant thymus samples and four related peripheral blood samples. Donor ages ranging from about 7 to 250 days were recorded, and five to seven male and a couple of female infants were included in the cohort.

Using the immunoSEQ multiplex PCR assay, the TCRB and TCRAD loci were amplified from a standardized quantity of quality-controlled genomic DNA. Amplicons spanned the V(D)J region at a length sufficient to cover the CDR3 and identify V and J genes. The commercial immunoSEQ service was used to sequence amplicons on an Illumina platform. For the original study's pipeline: Corrections for primer bias and sequencing errors followed previously described methods, while TCRAD and TCRB definitions were based on the IMGT database. Analysis of the repertoires was done with immunoSEQ Analyzer 3.0 and VDJTools and included basic statistics, V/J segment usage, diversity estimates, rarefaction and pairwise overlap. Diversity was estimated using the Chao1, ChaoE, Efron-Thisted, Shannon and inverse Simpson indices, and was also estimated on datasets down-sampled to the size of the smallest sample. Repertoire overlap used strict matching of CDR3 nucleotide sequence, V gene and J gene, with Jaccard-based multidimensional scaling clustering. TCRdb holds this immuneACCESS table with in-frame rearrangements only. Some clones are missing; in checked studies, unresolved V genes explain under half, and the rest has no known cause. That table is the source of V, J and clone size, and D and trimming were worked out from the DNA. Within this sample are 54,000 or so clones, with around 94% of them counted one time only. 5.5% to 7% of the sample belongs to the ten largest clones.

The CDR3 numbers 15 residues from cysteine through phenylalanine. Of all the DNA, just the CDR3 is kept, 45 bases in frame from base 1. From a lookup of the germline V gene (reference sequence), CDR1 and CDR2 are LNHDA and SQIVND. V is shortened by 4 bases, J by 0 bases, and the region joining them spans 13 bases. In Finland, the donors were immunologically healthy infants who were having open corrective cardiac surgery for congenital heart defects. During surgery, a small roughly 0.45-1 mL aliquot of peripheral blood was collected from four of the eight donors. Genomic DNA from blood samples was extracted from all available leukocytes rather than from a fixed cell number. ACK lysis buffer was used to remove erythrocytes from the blood, and the remaining leukocytes were kept as pellets at -70 degrees C. A QIAsymphony instrument was used to extract genomic DNA from frozen cell pellets. Results the study describes overall, beyond this receptor: Thymus samples yielded on average around 810,000 unique TCRB clonotypes, compared with 75,000 to 85,000 from blood samples. Both the thymic and the peripheral blood repertoires appeared to show biased V and J gene segment usage.

This receptor was identified in a boy less than two years old with a congenital heart defect but otherwise immunologically healthy. The sample taken for sequencing was blood. Recombination connected TRBV19 to TRBJ2-7; the D segment cannot be called with confidence. The encoded CDR3 is CASSTAADSSYEQYF. The nucleotide sequence is given as TGTGCCAGTAGTACGGCGGCGGATAGCTCCTACGAGCAGTACTTC.